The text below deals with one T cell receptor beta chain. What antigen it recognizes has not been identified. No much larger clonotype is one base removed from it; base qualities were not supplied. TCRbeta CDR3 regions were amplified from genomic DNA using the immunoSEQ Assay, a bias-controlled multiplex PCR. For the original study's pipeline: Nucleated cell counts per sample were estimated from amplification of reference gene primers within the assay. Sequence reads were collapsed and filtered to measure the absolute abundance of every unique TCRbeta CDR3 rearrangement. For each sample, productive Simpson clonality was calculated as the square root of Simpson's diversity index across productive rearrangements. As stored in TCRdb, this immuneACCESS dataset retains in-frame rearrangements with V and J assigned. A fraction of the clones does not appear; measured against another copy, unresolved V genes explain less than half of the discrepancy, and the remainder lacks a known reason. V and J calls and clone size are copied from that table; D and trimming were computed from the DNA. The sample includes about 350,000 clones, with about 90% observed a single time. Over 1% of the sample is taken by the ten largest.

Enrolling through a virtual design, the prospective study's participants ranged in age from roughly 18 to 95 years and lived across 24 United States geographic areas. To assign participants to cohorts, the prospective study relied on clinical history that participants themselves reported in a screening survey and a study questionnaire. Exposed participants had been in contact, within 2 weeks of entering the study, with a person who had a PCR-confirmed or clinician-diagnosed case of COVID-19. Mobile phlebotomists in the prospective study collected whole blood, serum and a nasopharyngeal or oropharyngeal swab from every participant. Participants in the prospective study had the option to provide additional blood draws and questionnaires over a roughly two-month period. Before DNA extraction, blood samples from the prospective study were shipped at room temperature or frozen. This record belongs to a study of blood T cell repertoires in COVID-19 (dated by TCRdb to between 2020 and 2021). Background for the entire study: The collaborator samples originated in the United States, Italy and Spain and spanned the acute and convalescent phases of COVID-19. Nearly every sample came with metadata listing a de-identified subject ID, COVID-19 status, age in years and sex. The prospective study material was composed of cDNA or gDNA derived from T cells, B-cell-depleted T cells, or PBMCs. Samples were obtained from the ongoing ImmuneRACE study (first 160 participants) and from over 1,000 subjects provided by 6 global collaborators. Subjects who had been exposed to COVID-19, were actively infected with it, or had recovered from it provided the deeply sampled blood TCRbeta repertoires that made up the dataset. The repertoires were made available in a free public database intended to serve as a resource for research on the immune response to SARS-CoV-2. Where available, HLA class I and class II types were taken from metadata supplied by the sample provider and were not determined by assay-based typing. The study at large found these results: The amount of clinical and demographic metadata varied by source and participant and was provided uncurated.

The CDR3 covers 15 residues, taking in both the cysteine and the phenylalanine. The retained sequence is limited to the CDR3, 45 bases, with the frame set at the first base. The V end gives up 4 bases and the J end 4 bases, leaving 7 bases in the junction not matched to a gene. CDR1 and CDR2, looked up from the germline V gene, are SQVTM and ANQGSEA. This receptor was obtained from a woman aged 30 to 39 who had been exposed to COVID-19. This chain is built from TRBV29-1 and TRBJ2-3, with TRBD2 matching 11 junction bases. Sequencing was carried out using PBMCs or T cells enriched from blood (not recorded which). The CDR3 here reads CSVAALAGGSDTQYF. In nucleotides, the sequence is TGCAGCGTTGCAGCGCTAGCGGGAGGTTCAGATACGCAGTATTTT.